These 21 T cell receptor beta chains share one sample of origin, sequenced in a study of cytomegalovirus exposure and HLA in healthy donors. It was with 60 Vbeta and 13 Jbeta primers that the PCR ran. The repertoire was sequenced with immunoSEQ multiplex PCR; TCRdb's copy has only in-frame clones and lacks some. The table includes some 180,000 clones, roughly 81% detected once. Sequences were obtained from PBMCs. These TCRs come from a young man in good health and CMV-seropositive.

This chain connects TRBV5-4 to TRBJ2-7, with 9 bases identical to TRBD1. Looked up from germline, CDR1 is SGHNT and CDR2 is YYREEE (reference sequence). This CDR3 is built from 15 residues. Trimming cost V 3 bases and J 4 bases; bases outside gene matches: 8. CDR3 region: CASSWGRTGEYEQYF. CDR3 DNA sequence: TGTGCCAGCAGCTGGGGGCGGACAGGGGAATACGAGCAGTACTTC. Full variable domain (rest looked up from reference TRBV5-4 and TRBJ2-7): ETGVTQSPTHLIKTRGQQVTLRCSSQSGHNTVSWYQQALGQGPQFIFQYYREEENGRGNFPPRFSGLQFPNYSSELNVNALELDDSALYLCASSWGRTGEYEQYFGPGTRLTVT.

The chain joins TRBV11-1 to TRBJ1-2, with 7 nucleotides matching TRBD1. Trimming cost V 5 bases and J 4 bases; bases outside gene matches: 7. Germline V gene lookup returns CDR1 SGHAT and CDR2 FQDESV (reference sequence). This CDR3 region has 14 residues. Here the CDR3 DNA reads TGTGCCAGCAGCACCGACAGGGTCACCTATGGCTACACCTTC. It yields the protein CASSTDRVTYGYTF.

The CDR3 nucleotides are TGCGCCAGCAGCTTTGGAGTACTCCAAGAGACCCAGTACTTC. Amino acid sequence: CASSFGVLQETQYF. The chain links TRBV5-1 to TRBJ2-5; D gene uncertain. This CDR3 has 14 residues. CDR1 and CDR2 from the germline V gene are SGHRS and YFSETQ. Trimming stripped 2 bases from V and 1 base from J, with 9 bases between.

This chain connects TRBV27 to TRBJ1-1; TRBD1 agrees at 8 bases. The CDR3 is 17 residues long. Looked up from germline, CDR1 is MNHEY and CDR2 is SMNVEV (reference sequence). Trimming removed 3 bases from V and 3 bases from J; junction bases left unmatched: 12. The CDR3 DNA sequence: TGTGCCAGCAGTTTCGATCACAGGGGGATATCGGACACTGAAGCTTTCTTT. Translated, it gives CASSFDHRGISDTEAFF.

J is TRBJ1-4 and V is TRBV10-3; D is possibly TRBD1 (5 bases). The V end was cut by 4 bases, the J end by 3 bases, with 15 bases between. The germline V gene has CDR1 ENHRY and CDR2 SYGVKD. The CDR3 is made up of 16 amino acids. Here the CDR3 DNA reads TGTGCCATCAGTGGGGGATTGGGGCTCCCTAATGAAAAACTGTTTTTT. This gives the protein CAISGGLGLPNEKLFF.

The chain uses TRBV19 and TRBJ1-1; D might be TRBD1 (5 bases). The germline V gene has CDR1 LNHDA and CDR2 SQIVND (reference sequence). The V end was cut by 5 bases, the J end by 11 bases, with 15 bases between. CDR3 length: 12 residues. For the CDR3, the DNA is TGTGCCAGTAGTGTCCCGGGACTAGGGGCTTTCTTT. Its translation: CASSVPGLGAFF.

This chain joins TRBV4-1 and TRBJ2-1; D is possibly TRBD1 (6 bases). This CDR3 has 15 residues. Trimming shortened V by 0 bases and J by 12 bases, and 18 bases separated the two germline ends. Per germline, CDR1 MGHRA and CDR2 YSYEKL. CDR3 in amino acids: CASSQENGRGLGQFF. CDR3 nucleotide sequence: TGCGCCAGCAGCCAAGAAAATGGTAGGGGGTTAGGGCAGTTCTTC.

CDR3 sequence: CASSRRTGQGIEKLFF. The CDR3 coding sequence is TGTGCCAGCTCACGTAGGACGGGACAGGGAATCGAAAAACTGTTTTTT. The rearrangement uses TRBV18 and TRBJ1-4; 9 bases line up with TRBD1. Germline V gives CDR1 KGHSH, CDR2 LQKENI. Unmatched junction bases numbered 11, after V lost 4 bases and J lost 8 bases. This CDR3 comprises 16 residues.

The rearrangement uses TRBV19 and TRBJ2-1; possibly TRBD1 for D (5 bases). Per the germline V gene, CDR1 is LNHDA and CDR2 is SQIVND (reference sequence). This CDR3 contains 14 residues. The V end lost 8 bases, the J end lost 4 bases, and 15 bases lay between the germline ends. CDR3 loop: CASSGRPAYNEQFF. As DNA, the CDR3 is TGTGCCAGTTCAGGGCGTCCGGCTTACAATGAGCAGTTCTTC.

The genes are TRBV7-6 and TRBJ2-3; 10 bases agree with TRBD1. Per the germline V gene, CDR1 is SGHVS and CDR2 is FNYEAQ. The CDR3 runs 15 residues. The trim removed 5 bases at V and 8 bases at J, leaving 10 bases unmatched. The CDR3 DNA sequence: TGTGCCAGCAGCCCCCGACAGGGGGCTCTTGTTACGCAGTATTTT. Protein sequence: CASSPRQGALVTQYF.

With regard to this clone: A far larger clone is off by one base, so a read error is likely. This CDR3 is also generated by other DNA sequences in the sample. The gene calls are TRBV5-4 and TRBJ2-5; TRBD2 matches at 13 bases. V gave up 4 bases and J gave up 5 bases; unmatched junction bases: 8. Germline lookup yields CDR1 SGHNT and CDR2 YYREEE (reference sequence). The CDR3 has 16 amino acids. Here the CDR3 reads CASSHGTSGILETQYF. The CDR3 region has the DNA TGTGCCAGCAGCCATGGGACTAGCGGGATCTTGGAGACCCAGTACTTC.

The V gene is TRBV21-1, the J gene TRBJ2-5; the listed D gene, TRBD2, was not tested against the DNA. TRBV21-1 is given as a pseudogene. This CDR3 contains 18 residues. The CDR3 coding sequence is TGTGCCAGCAGCGCCACCGGGACTAGCGGGAGACGACAGGAGACCCAGTACTTC. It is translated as CASSATGTSGRRQETQYF.

In nucleotides, the CDR3 is TGTGCCAGCAGTTTAAGGAGCTTCAATCAGCCCCAGCATTTT. Protein: CASSLRSFNQPQHF. This chain joins TRBV27 and TRBJ1-5; D gene unclear. The CDR3 has 14 amino acids. V was pared by 2 bases and J by 3 bases, with 8 bases between. CDR1 is MNHEY and CDR2 is SMNVEV in the germline V gene (reference sequence).

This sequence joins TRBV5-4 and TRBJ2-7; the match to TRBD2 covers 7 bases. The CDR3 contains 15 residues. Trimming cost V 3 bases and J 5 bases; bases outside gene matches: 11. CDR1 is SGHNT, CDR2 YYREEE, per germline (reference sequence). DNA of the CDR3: TGTGCCAGCAGCTCTGACCCCCGCGGGAGTAACGAGCAGTACGTC. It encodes CASSSDPRGSNEQYV.

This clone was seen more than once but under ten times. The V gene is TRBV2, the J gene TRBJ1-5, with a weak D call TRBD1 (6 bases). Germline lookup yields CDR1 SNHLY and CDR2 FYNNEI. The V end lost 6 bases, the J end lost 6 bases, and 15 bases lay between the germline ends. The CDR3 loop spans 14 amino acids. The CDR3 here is CASSARTVRQPQHF. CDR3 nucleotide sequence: TGTGCCAGCAGCGCAAGGACAGTTCGTCAGCCCCAGCATTTT.

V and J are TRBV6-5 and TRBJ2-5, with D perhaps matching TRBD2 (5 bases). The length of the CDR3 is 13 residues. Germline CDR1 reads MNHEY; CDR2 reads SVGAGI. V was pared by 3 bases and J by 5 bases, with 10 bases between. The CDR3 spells CASSYSSWETQYF. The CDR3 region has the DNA TGTGCCAGCAGTTATTCTAGCTGGGAGACCCAGTACTTC.

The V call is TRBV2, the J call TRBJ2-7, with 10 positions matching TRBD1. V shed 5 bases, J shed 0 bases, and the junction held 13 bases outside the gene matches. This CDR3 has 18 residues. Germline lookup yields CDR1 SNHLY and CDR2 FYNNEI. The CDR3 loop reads CASSSGTGARGGSYEQYV. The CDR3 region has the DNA TGTGCCAGCAGTAGTGGGACAGGGGCCCGCGGGGGCTCCTACGAGCAGTACGTC.

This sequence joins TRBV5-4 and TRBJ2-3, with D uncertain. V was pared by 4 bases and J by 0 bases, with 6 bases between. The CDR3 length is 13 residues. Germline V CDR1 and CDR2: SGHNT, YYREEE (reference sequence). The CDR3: CASSLSSTDTQYF. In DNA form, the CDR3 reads TGTGCCAGCAGCCTCAGTAGCACAGATACGCAGTATTTT.

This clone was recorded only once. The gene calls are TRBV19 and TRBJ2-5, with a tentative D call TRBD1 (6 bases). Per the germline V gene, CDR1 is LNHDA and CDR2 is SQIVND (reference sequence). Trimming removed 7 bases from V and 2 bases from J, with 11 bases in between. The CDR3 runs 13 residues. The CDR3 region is CASKDRIQETQYF. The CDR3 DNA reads TGTGCCAGTAAGGACAGAATACAAGAGACCCAGTACTTC.

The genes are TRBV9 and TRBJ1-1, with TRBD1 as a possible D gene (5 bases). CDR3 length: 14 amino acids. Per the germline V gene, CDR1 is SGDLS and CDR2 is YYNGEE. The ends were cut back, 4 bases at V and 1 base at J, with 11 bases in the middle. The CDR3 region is CASSPLTGNTEAFF. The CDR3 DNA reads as TGTGCCAGCAGCCCCCTCACAGGGAACACTGAAGCTTTCTTT. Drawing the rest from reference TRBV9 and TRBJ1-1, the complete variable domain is DSGVTQTPKHLITATGQRVTLRCSPRSGDLSVYWYQQSLDQGLQFLIQYYNGEERAKGNILERFSAQQFPDLHSELNLSSLELGDSALYFCASSPLTGNTEAFFGQGTRLTVV.

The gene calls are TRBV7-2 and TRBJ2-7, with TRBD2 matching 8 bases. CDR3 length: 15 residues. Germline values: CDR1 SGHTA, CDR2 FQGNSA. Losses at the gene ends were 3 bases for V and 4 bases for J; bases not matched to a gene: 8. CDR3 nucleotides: TGTGCCAGCAGCTTGGGGGGAGGACTAGCTTACGAGCAGTACTTC. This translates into CASSLGGGLAYEQYF. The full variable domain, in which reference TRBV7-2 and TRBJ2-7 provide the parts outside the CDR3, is GAGVSQSPSNKVTEKGKDVELRCDPISGHTALYWYRQSLGQGLEFLIYFQGNSAPDKSGLPSDRFSAERTGGSVSTLTIQRTQQEDSAVYLCASSLGGGLAYEQYFGPGTRLTVT.